The rows below give T cell receptor beta chains drawn from one sample of a study of shared clonotypes between healthy human individuals. The repertoire was sequenced with immunoSEQ multiplex PCR; TCRdb's copy has only in-frame clones and lacks some. The profile shows hundreds of thousands of clones, about 96% of them singletons. Sequenced input: naive CD8+ T cells sorted from blood. The receptors stem from a woman under 40 in good health. The CDR3 runs from the conserved cysteine through the conserved F or W. Fields, in order: CDR3 protein, CDR3 DNA, D gene, clone size, V gene, J gene. D genes are given only for firm matches. Some rows mark clone size as missing; the rest say once, few, many or name a class of expanded clone.

CDR3aa: CASSLAQTNSPLHF
CDR3nt: TGCGCCAGCAGCTTGGCACAGACTAATTCACCCCTCCACTTT
d_gene: NA
abundance: NA
v_gene: TRBV5-1
j_gene: TRBJ1-6

CDR3aa: CASSFFQQGSAEAFF
CDR3nt: TGTGCCAGCAGCTTCTTTCAACAGGGTTCTGCTGAAGCTTTCTTT
d_gene: NA
abundance: NA
v_gene: TRBV5-4
j_gene: TRBJ1-1

CDR3aa: CASSQYYTGGGEQYF
CDR3nt: TGTGCCAGCAGCCAATATTATACAGGGGGCGGCGAGCAGTACTTC
d_gene: TRBD1
abundance: NA
v_gene: TRBV14
j_gene: TRBJ2-7

CDR3aa: CASSLDGSSYNEQFF
CDR3nt: TGTGCCAGCAGCCTAGACGGGAGCTCCTACAATGAGCAGTTCTTC
d_gene: NA
abundance: NA
v_gene: TRBV11-3
j_gene: TRBJ2-1

CDR3aa: CASSIITSGRLIYEQYF
CDR3nt: TGTGCCAGTAGTATCATAACTAGCGGACGACTTATCTACGAGCAGTACTTC
d_gene: TRBD2
abundance: NA
v_gene: TRBV19
j_gene: TRBJ2-7

CDR3aa: CASSSTSGSGETQYF
CDR3nt: TGTGCCAGCAGCTCGACAAGCGGGAGTGGAGAGACCCAGTACTTC
d_gene: TRBD2
abundance: NA
v_gene: TRBV11-2
j_gene: TRBJ2-5

CDR3aa: CASRREVGEQYF
CDR3nt: TGTGCCAGCCGTAGGGAGGTCGGCGAGCAGTACTTC
d_gene: NA
abundance: NA
v_gene: TRBV6-5
j_gene: TRBJ2-7

CDR3aa: CASSPGLAGYEQYF
CDR3nt: TGTGCCAGTAGTCCGGGACTAGCGGGCTACGAGCAGTACTTC
d_gene: TRBD2
abundance: few
v_gene: TRBV19
j_gene: TRBJ2-7

CDR3aa: CASSPRQAGNTIYF
CDR3nt: TGTGCCAGCAGTCCCCGGCAAGCGGGAAACACCATATATTTT
d_gene: NA
abundance: NA
v_gene: TRBV27
j_gene: TRBJ1-3

CDR3aa: CASRLAGGPGEQYF
CDR3nt: TGTGCCAGCAGGCTAGCGGGAGGGCCCGGCGAGCAGTACTTC
d_gene: TRBD2
abundance: once
v_gene: TRBV27
j_gene: TRBJ2-7

CDR3aa: CASSEMVGSSTEQFF
CDR3nt: TGTGCCAGCAGTGAAATGGTTGGCTCCTCCACGGAGCAGTTCTTC
d_gene: NA
abundance: NA
v_gene: TRBV6-1
j_gene: TRBJ2-1

CDR3aa: CASSPITGGTGELFF
CDR3nt: TGTGCCAGCAGCCCGATCACGGGAGGGACCGGGGAGCTGTTTTTT
d_gene: TRBD2
abundance: NA
v_gene: TRBV16
j_gene: TRBJ2-2

CDR3aa: CASRGSYEQYF
CDR3nt: TGTGCCAGCAGGGGGAGCTACGAGCAGTACTTC
d_gene: NA
abundance: NA
v_gene: TRBV27
j_gene: TRBJ2-7

CDR3aa: CASSYGTWSLAGVYNEQFF
CDR3nt: TGTGCCAGCAGCTACGGGACTTGGTCACTAGCGGGAGTCTACAATGAGCAGTTCTTC
d_gene: TRBD2
abundance: NA
v_gene: TRBV7-2
j_gene: TRBJ2-1

CDR3aa: CASSETTGLDEQFF
CDR3nt: TGTGCCAGCAGTGAAACGACAGGGTTAGATGAGCAGTTCTTC
d_gene: TRBD1
abundance: NA
v_gene: TRBV6-1
j_gene: TRBJ2-1

CDR3aa: CASSIGGTSRDTQYF
CDR3nt: TGTGCCAGTAGTATTGGAGGGACTAGTCGGGATACGCAGTATTTT
d_gene: TRBD2
abundance: NA
v_gene: TRBV19
j_gene: TRBJ2-3

CDR3aa: CASSFQPTSGTEYEQYF
CDR3nt: TGTGCCAGCAGTTTCCAGCCGACTAGCGGGACCGAATACGAGCAGTACTTC
d_gene: TRBD2
abundance: once
v_gene: TRBV27
j_gene: TRBJ2-7

CDR3aa: CAWTEGLPGETQYF
CDR3nt: TGTGCCTGGACCGAGGGCCTACCAGGAGAGACCCAGTACTTC
d_gene: NA
abundance: NA
v_gene: TRBV30
j_gene: TRBJ2-5

CDR3aa: CASSIIGTLNEQFF
CDR3nt: TGTGCCAGTAGTATAATCGGCACGCTCAATGAGCAGTTCTTC
d_gene: NA
abundance: NA
v_gene: TRBV19
j_gene: TRBJ2-1

CDR3aa: CASSYPASGRENEQFF
CDR3nt: TGTGCCAGCAGCTACCCCGCTAGCGGGCGGGAGAATGAGCAGTTCTTC
d_gene: TRBD2
abundance: NA
v_gene: TRBV7-9
j_gene: TRBJ2-1

CDR3aa: CASSFLAGGTYEQYF
CDR3nt: TGTGCCAGCAGCTTCCTAGCGGGGGGTACCTACGAGCAGTACTTC
d_gene: TRBD2
abundance: NA
v_gene: TRBV11-1
j_gene: TRBJ2-7

CDR3aa: CASMGRNQPQHF
CDR3nt: TGTGCCAGCATGGGGCGCAATCAGCCCCAGCATTTT
d_gene: NA
abundance: NA
v_gene: TRBV2
j_gene: TRBJ1-5

CDR3aa: CASSLGTAGSEKLFF
CDR3nt: TGCGCCAGCAGCTTGGGTACAGCAGGTAGTGAAAAACTGTTTTTT
d_gene: NA
abundance: NA
v_gene: TRBV5-1
j_gene: TRBJ1-4

CDR3aa: CASSLSALSYEQYF
CDR3nt: TGTGCCAGCAGTTTATCCGCCCTCTCCTACGAGCAGTACTTC
d_gene: NA
abundance: NA
v_gene: TRBV27
j_gene: TRBJ2-7

CDR3aa: CASSPRGAIEQYF
CDR3nt: TGTGCCAGTAGTCCTCGGGGAGCTATAGAGCAGTACTTC
d_gene: NA
abundance: NA
v_gene: TRBV19
j_gene: TRBJ2-7

CDR3aa: CASSPRTSWGPGELFF
CDR3nt: TGTGCCAGCAGCCCAAGGACTAGTTGGGGTCCCGGGGAGCTGTTTTTT
d_gene: TRBD2
abundance: NA
v_gene: TRBV28
j_gene: TRBJ2-2

CDR3aa: CASSLRLAGTGELFF
CDR3nt: TGTGCCAGCAGCTTGCGACTAGCGGGGACCGGGGAGCTGTTTTTT
d_gene: TRBD2
abundance: NA
v_gene: TRBV13
j_gene: TRBJ2-2

CDR3aa: CASSIFRGDNQPQHF
CDR3nt: TGTGCCAGTAGTATCTTCCGGGGGGACAATCAGCCCCAGCATTTT
d_gene: NA
abundance: NA
v_gene: TRBV19
j_gene: TRBJ1-5

CDR3aa: CASSFAGTLYNEQFF
CDR3nt: TGTGCCAGCAGCTTCGCCGGGACACTCTACAATGAGCAGTTCTTC
d_gene: NA
abundance: NA
v_gene: TRBV7-3
j_gene: TRBJ2-1

CDR3aa: CASSDRSAPISGSETQYF
CDR3nt: TGTGCCAGCAGTGATCGTTCGGCCCCAATCAGCGGGAGTGAGACCCAGTACTTC
d_gene: TRBD2
abundance: NA
v_gene: TRBV6-4
j_gene: TRBJ2-5

CDR3aa: CASSKPGEGTDTQYF
CDR3nt: TGTGCCAGCAGCAAACCTGGAGAAGGCACAGATACGCAGTATTTT
d_gene: NA
abundance: NA
v_gene: TRBV6-5
j_gene: TRBJ2-3

CDR3aa: CASSLRQGDQPQHF
CDR3nt: TGTGCCAGCAGTTTGCGACAGGGGGACCAGCCCCAGCATTTT
d_gene: TRBD1
abundance: NA
v_gene: TRBV27
j_gene: TRBJ1-5

CDR3aa: CASSYELRSGNTIYF
CDR3nt: TGTGCCAGCAGTTACGAATTACGCTCTGGAAACACCATATATTTT
d_gene: NA
abundance: NA
v_gene: TRBV6-5
j_gene: TRBJ1-3

CDR3aa: CASSLEAGGRYEQYF
CDR3nt: TGTGCCAGCAGCTTAGAAGCGGGAGGAAGGTACGAGCAGTACTTC
d_gene: TRBD2
abundance: NA
v_gene: TRBV11-2
j_gene: TRBJ2-7

CDR3aa: CASSLALVLTEGHYGYTF
CDR3nt: TGTGCCAGCAGCTTAGCTTTGGTCTTGACAGAGGGTCACTATGGCTACACCTTC
d_gene: NA
abundance: once
v_gene: TRBV7-9
j_gene: TRBJ1-2

CDR3aa: CATSGSKGTQYF
CDR3nt: TGTGCCACCAGCGGATCTAAGGGTACGCAGTATTTT
d_gene: NA
abundance: NA
v_gene: TRBV15
j_gene: TRBJ2-3

CDR3aa: CASSSSGMSAGELFF
CDR3nt: TGTGCCAGCAGCTCCAGCGGGATGTCGGCCGGGGAGCTGTTTTTT
d_gene: TRBD2
abundance: once
v_gene: TRBV6-6
j_gene: TRBJ2-2

CDR3aa: CASRGTGYYEQYF
CDR3nt: TGTGCCAGCAGGGGGACAGGATACTACGAGCAGTACTTC
d_gene: TRBD1
abundance: NA
v_gene: TRBV28
j_gene: TRBJ2-7

CDR3aa: CASSLPTSVGTGELFF
CDR3nt: TGTGCCAGCAGTCTCCCTACTAGCGTTGGCACCGGGGAGCTGTTTTTT
d_gene: TRBD2
abundance: NA
v_gene: TRBV28
j_gene: TRBJ2-2

CDR3aa: CSVEEWGQDGLAGSEQYF
CDR3nt: TGCAGCGTTGAAGAGTGGGGGCAGGACGGACTAGCGGGATCCGAGCAGTACTTC
d_gene: TRBD2
abundance: NA
v_gene: TRBV29-1
j_gene: TRBJ2-7

CDR3aa: CASSHFGFYEQYF
CDR3nt: TGCGCCAGCTCACATTTCGGGTTCTACGAGCAGTACTTC
d_gene: NA
abundance: NA
v_gene: TRBV10-2
j_gene: TRBJ2-7

CDR3aa: CASSLIDEQFF
CDR3nt: TGCGCCAGCAGCTTAATAGATGAGCAGTTCTTC
d_gene: NA
abundance: once
v_gene: TRBV5-1
j_gene: TRBJ2-1